This T cell receptor (beta chain) derives from a study of T cells in women clearing cervical HPV infection. Study as a whole: Blood came at first lesion visit for cases, post-clearance for controls. HLA type could not be excluded as a confounder. Broader study findings: T-cell numbers per sample were unknown and may explain richness differences. Effector/memory and HPV-specific T cells were not isolated, and association timing is unknown.

Notes on this clone: The antigen remains unidentified. The observed sequence ends 3 residues before the CDR3 terminus, with the missing tail filled in from the germline J gene.

Assay: immunoSEQ multiplex PCR; the TCRdb copy retains only in-frame clones and omits some. This sample contains some 39,000 clones. V was clipped by 5 bases and J by 3 bases; unmatched bases: 4. The length of the CDR3 is 13 residues. The germline gives CDR1 PRHDT, CDR2 FYEKMQ (reference sequence). Sequenced material: blood buffy coat. This chain joins TRBV13 and TRBJ2-7; 7 bases are shared with TRBD1. The receptor was isolated from a woman between 18 and 69 years old with a cervical HPV16 infection that either progressed to CIN3+ or cleared (not recorded which). Partial CDR3 DNA: TGTGCCAGCAGCCTCGGACAGGTCTACGAG. Its protein product is CASSLGQVYE. The CDR3 reads in full as CASSLGQVYEQYF.